This TCR beta chain was recorded in a study of CD8 T cells in ankylosing spondylitis. General observations from the study: Within ankylosing spondylitis blood, a TCR beta motif made up of eight or nine highly homologous variants appeared to be characteristic.

TCRdb independently ran MiXCR on the 5' RACE reads; one entry per CDR3 protein. Among approximately 520,000 distinct CDR3 sequences, 5.3% were seen once, and the ten largest hold around 3.5%. Germline V gene data show CDR1 as DFQATT and CDR2 as SNEGSKA (reference sequence). The CDR3 contains 12 residues. The V gene end was trimmed by 6 bases and the J gene end by 8 bases; junction bases not matched to a gene: 9. This clonotype was detected ten times or more. Its cognate antigen is unknown. This chain uses TRBV20-1 with TRBJ1-2; 7 bases line up with TRBD1. The receptor's source is a male donor with ankylosing spondylitis. Sequencing used blood, either unsorted or a sorted T cell fraction (not recorded which). CDR3 in DNA: TGCAGTGCGCCCCCAGGGGGATGGGGCTACACCTTC. Translating gives CSAPPGGWGYTF.